The clone carrying this TCR beta chain was seen a single time. Its antigen is as yet unknown. Compared with germline, one end of the junction differs, possibly owing to a read error. A single record per CDR3 protein comes from TCRdb applying MiXCR to the 5' RACE reads. Among hundreds of thousands of distinct CDR3 sequences, roughly 20% were seen once, and the ten largest hold approximately 13%. CDR1 and CDR2 from the germline V gene are LNHNV and YYDKDF (reference sequence). CDR3 length equals 12 residues. This sample is drawn from a study of T-cell memory formation after mild COVID-19. Study observations and caveats: Certain responding clones were present in pre-infection memory, suggesting participation of cross-reactive memory. Mainly CM and EM harbored the contracting CD4+ clones; mainly EMRA harbored the CD8+ ones.

This TCR was recovered from an adult woman who had mild COVID-19 (a few samples of this study predate the infection). Cell type and time point are not known. This sequence joins TRBV15 and TRBJ2-2; D is ambiguous. Input material: PBMCs or a T cell subset sorted from them (not recorded which). The DNA for the CDR3 is TGTGCCAACAGCAGAGCCCCCGGGGAGCTGTTTTTT. Its protein product is CANSRAPGELFF.